The entry below describes one T cell receptor beta chain. Its target is unknown. The data were taken from a study of beta chain features in type 1 diabetes. V was clipped by 5 bases and J by 3 bases, with 1 base between them. Germline assignment: CDR1 LNHDA and CDR2 SQIVND (reference sequence). The CDR3 covers 10 residues. What was sequenced were expressed TCRB transcripts, since all of the isolated RNA had been reverse transcribed. This table comes from immunoSEQ multiplex PCR, and its TCRdb copy is limited to in-frame clones, with some not included. The top ten clones hold 0.085% of a sample with under 300,000 clones, under 20% of them seen once. Overall study results and limits: Moderately but significantly shorter TCRB CDR3s were found in Type 1 diabetes patients in all four CD4+ subsets. Whatever favoring of shorter templates PCR might show would apply equally to patients and controls.

The rearrangement uses TRBV19 and TRBJ1-2; D unclear. This sequence was found in a man aged 25 to 40 with type 1 diabetes. Sequencing was done on a sample of naive CD4+ T cells from blood. The CDR3 loop is CASSHYGYTF. CDR3 DNA sequence: TGTGCCAGTAGTCACTATGGCTACACCTTC.